One and the same sample provided the 15 T cell receptor beta chains below, sequenced in a study of T cell repertoires in cytomegalovirus infection. TCRdb called the reads again in MiXCR, with one record for every CDR3 protein. The sample holds hundreds of thousands of distinct CDR3 sequences, 33% seen once. No antigens are known for them. The specimen comprised cultured PBMCs, sampled from culture after CMV antigen stimulation. These TCRs come from a human donor in good health (CMV status not recorded). Some clones in this sample may be carry-over from other donors' samples.

The V call is TRBV20-1, the J call TRBJ1-5, with unresolved D. V was clipped by 0 bases and J by 4 bases, with 7 bases between them. The CDR3 has 13 amino acids. Germline lookup yields CDR1 DFQATT and CDR2 SNEGSKA (reference sequence). In DNA form, the CDR3 reads TGCAGTGCTAGAGAGGGCAAGAATCAGCCCCAGCATTTT. It yields the protein CSAREGKNQPQHF.

The rearrangement joins TRBV6-1 to TRBJ2-7, with D tentatively TRBD1 (6 bases). Germline CDR1 is MNHNS and CDR2 is SASEGT. V lost 3 bases to trimming and J lost 0 bases, with 12 bases between them. CDR3 length: 15 residues. DNA for the CDR3: TGTGCCAGCAGTGATAAAGGGACAAGCTCCTACGAGCAGTACTTC. It translates to CASSDKGTSSYEQYF.

The chain links TRBV7-9 to TRBJ2-1; no definite D call. The germline V gene has CDR1 SEHNR and CDR2 FQNEAQ (reference sequence). This CDR3 spans 16 amino acids. Trimming pared 3 bases from V and 0 bases from J, leaving 12 bases between. CDR3 nucleotides: TGTGCCAGCAGCTTGAAAAGCAGGAGCTCCTACAATGAGCAGTTCTTC. This codes for CASSLKSRSSYNEQFF. Looking up the rest from reference TRBV7-9 and TRBJ2-1 gives the full variable domain: DTGVSQNPRHKITKRGQNVTFRCDPISEHNRLYWYRQTLGQGPEFLTYFQNEAQLEKSRLLSDRFSAERPKGSFSTLEIQRTEQGDSAMYLCASSLKSRSSYNEQFFGPGTRLTVL.

CDR3 in DNA: TGTGCCAGCAGCTTACGGACTAGCGGGGAAAATGAGCAGTTCTTC. Encoded protein: CASSLRTSGENEQFF. The J gene is TRBJ2-1, the V gene TRBV7-2; TRBD2 agrees at 12 bases. V lost 2 bases to trimming and J lost 7 bases; unmatched junction nucleotides: 3. The germline CDR1 and CDR2 sequences are SGHTA and FQGNSA. The CDR3 spans 15 residues.

V and J are TRBV28 and TRBJ1-2; 7 nucleotides agree with TRBD1. Germline loops: CDR1 MDHEN, CDR2 SYDVKM. V was clipped by 5 bases and J by 8 bases; unmatched bases: 14. The CDR3 is made up of 15 amino acids. The CDR3 DNA follows: TGTGCCAGCAGTATCACCCAGGGGGTCGGCGTGGGCTACACCTTC. As protein: CASSITQGVGVGYTF.

In this sample, this clonotype turned up a few times. V is TRBV4-1 and J is TRBJ1-5; maybe TRBD1 (5 bases). The CDR3 totals 14 residues. Deletions cut 4 bases from V and 4 bases from J, with 11 bases between. CDR1 is MGHRA and CDR2 is YSYEKL in the germline V gene. The CDR3 region is CASSRGTENQPQHF. CDR3 bases: TGCGCCAGCAGCCGGGGGACGGAGAATCAGCCCCAGCATTTT.

This clonotype was observed a handful of times. The chain employs TRBV6-1 and TRBJ1-6; TRBD1 matches at 7 bases. J was trimmed by 8 bases and V by 2 bases; bases with no gene match: 18. Germline V gene lookup returns CDR1 MNHNS and CDR2 SASEGT. This CDR3 has 19 amino acids. CDR3 sequence reads: CASSEYPGQTNVYDSPLHF. CDR3 DNA sequence: TGTGCCAGCAGTGAATATCCGGGACAGACTAACGTTTATGATTCACCCCTCCACTTT.

This clonotype occurred a few times. V and J are TRBV7-9 and TRBJ2-5; TRBD2 might be the D (6 bases). V lost 5 bases to trimming and J lost 3 bases, with 13 bases between them. The CDR3 length is 14 residues. Germline CDR1 SEHNR, CDR2 FQNEAQ (reference sequence). CDR3 in amino acids: CASSTPGLEETQYF. The CDR3, as DNA: TGTGCCAGCAGCACGCCGGGACTGGAAGAGACCCAGTACTTC.

V and J are TRBV28 and TRBJ1-6; TRBD1 matches at 7 bases. Trimming at V came to 5 bases and at J to 5 bases, leaving 12 bases not matched to a gene. CDR1 is MDHEN, CDR2 SYDVKM, per germline. The CDR3 extends over 17 amino acids. Here the CDR3 reads CASSTNRGRLHNSPLHF. In nucleotides, the CDR3 is TGTGCCAGCAGTACGAACAGGGGCCGCCTTCATAATTCACCCCTCCACTTT.

This clonotype was detected a few times. The genes are TRBV6-2 or TRBV6-3 and TRBJ1-2; D gene unclear. This CDR3 has 15 residues. Germline V lookup: CDR1 MNHEY, CDR2 SVGEGT. V was trimmed by 0 bases and J by 4 bases, leaving 12 bases between them. This CDR3 is CASSYSSPRSYGYTF. DNA for the CDR3: TGTGCCAGCAGTTACTCGTCACCCAGGAGCTATGGCTACACCTTC.

This clonotype came up a few times. V usage is TRBV12-3 or TRBV12-4 and J usage is TRBJ2-5, with D maybe TRBD1 (6 bases). V lost 6 bases, J lost 5 bases, and 19 bases lay in between. This CDR3 is built from 15 residues. CDR3 amino acids: CASRPPGTPRETQYF. The CDR3 nucleotides are TGTGCCAGCAGGCCCCCCGGGACACCAAGGGAGACCCAGTACTTC.

The chain combines TRBV20-1 with TRBJ2-5; D possibly corresponds to TRBD2 (6 bases). The CDR3 covers 12 residues. Germline V gene sequence: CDR1 DFQATT, CDR2 SNEGSKA (reference sequence). Trimming removed 7 bases from V and 7 bases from J, with 16 bases in between. CDR3 bases: TGCAGTGGCGCGGGGCGGGGTGGGACCCAGTACTTC. This codes for CSGAGRGGTQYF.

There are a few counts of this clonotype. The V call is TRBV12-3 or TRBV12-4, the J call TRBJ2-7, with D maybe TRBD1 (6 bases). Trimming took 6 bases from V and 1 from J, leaving 19 bases between them. This CDR3 is built from 16 residues. The CDR3 loop is CASSRDTGLSSYEQYF. The DNA of the CDR3 is TGTGCCAGCAGCCGGGACACGGGATTGTCGTCCTACGAGCAGTACTTC.

This clonotype has ten or more counts. The chain uses TRBV7-2 and TRBJ1-1; D remains ambiguous. Between the trimmed V and J ends, which lost 1 base and 7 bases, there was a span of 10 bases. The germline gives CDR1 SGHTA, CDR2 FQGNSA. The CDR3 covers 13 residues. CDR3 protein: CASSLVLRNEAFF. In DNA form, the CDR3 reads TGTGCCAGCAGCTTAGTACTGCGGAATGAAGCTTTCTTT.

This clonotype has a handful of counts. This chain links TRBV11-2 with TRBJ1-2; D gene unclear. Germline-derived CDR1 and CDR2 are SGHAT and FQNNGV. Trimming removed 1 base at V and 5 bases at J, with 14 bases between. This CDR3 comprises 15 residues. The CDR3, as DNA: TGTGCCAGCAGCTTAGCTTCCCCCTCTTCTTATGGCTACACCTTC. Residues: CASSLASPSSYGYTF.